The sequence of this TCR beta chain was determined in a study of human T cells and chemical hapten exposure. Germline V CDR1 and CDR2: SNHLY, FYNNEI. The CDR3 is 18 residues long. V trimming: 3 bases; J trimming: 7 bases; junction bases outside the gene matches: 13. Described time point: pre-sensitization, week 0. The sample's treatment: therapeutic diphenylcyclopropenone sensitization with weekly scalp DPC. TCRdb recomputed calls from the RACE reads with MiXCR, one row per CDR3 protein. The repertoire holds fewer than 350,000 distinct CDR3 sequences, about 7.7% seen once, with 1.2% in the top ten. This chain connects TRBV2 to TRBJ1-6; 9 bases agree with TRBD1. This clonotype originated in a man younger than 35 with alopecia areata. Some clones in this sample may be carry-over from other donors' samples. Material: whole blood, obtained in connection with sensitization to the hapten diphenylcyclopropenone (DPC). The CDR3, as DNA: TGTGCCAGCAGTGATCAAGGGACAGGGCTGATAGGCAATTCACCCCTCCACTTT. Protein: CASSDQGTGLIGNSPLHF. Variable domain in full (rest from reference TRBV2 and TRBJ1-6): EPEVTQTPSHQVTQMGQEVILRCVPISNHLYFYWYRQILGQKVEFLVSFYNNEISEKSEIFDDQFSVERPDGSNFTLKIRSTKLEDSAMYFCASSDQGTGLIGNSPLHFGNGTRLTVT.